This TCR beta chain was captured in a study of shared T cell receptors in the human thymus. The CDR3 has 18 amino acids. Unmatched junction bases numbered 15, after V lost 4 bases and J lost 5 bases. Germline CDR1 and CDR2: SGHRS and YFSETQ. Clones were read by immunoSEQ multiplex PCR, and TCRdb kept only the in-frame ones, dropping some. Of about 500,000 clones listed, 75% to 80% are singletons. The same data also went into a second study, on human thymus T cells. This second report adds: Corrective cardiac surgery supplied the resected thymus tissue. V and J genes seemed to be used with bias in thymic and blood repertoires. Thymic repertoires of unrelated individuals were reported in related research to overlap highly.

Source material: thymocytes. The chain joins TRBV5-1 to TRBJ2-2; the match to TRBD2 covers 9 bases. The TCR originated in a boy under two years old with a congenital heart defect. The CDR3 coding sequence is TGCGCCAGCAGCCCCAGGGTAGCGGGAGTGGCGGTTACCGGGGAGCTGTTTTTT. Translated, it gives CASSPRVAGVAVTGELFF.